These 3 T cell receptor beta chains originate from one sample sequenced in a study of T cell repertoires in cytomegalovirus infection. These receptors' antigens are unknown. From the reads, TCRdb called clonotypes with MiXCR, one entry per CDR3 protein. Of 830,000 or so distinct CDR3 sequences in the sample, 32% were seen once. This sample comprised cultured CD8+ T cells from PBMCs, obtained from culture after CMV antigen stimulation. The source is a human donor in good health (CMV status not recorded). Some clones in this sample may be carry-over from other donors' samples.

Ten or more counts support this clonotype. V and J are TRBV7-6 and TRBJ2-1, with 8 bases identical to TRBD2. The ends lost 5 bases at V and 0 bases at J; junction bases unmatched: 3. The length of the CDR3 is 15 residues. Germline CDR1 and CDR2: SGHVS and FNYEAQ. The CDR3: CASSRLASSYNEQFF. CDR3 nucleotides: TGTGCCAGCAGCCGACTAGCGAGCTCCTACAATGAGCAGTTCTTC. Variable domain in full (rest from reference TRBV7-6 and TRBJ2-1): GAGVSQSPRYKVTKRGQDVALRCDPISGHVSLYWYRQALGQGPEFLTYFNYEAQQDKSGLPNDRFSAERPEGSISTLTIQRTEQRDSAMYRCASSRLASSYNEQFFGPGTRLTVL.

There are many counts of this clonotype. V and J are TRBV7-9 and TRBJ2-3; 7 nucleotides agree with TRBD2. Germline CDR1 is SEHNR and CDR2 is FQNEAQ (reference sequence). The trim removed 1 base at V and 2 bases at J, leaving 3 bases unmatched. The CDR3 length is 15 residues. The CDR3 here is CASSLEAGTTDTQYF. The CDR3 DNA is TGTGCCAGCAGCTTAGAAGCGGGGACCACAGATACGCAGTATTTT.

The sample holds a few counts of this clonotype. The chain is built from TRBV6-6 and TRBJ1-2; TRBD1 aligns across 8 bases. Trimming cost V 6 bases and J 4 bases; bases outside gene matches: 10. This CDR3 has 15 residues. Per the germline V gene, CDR1 is MNHNY and CDR2 is SVGAGI (reference sequence). This CDR3 is CASSPLTDRGYGYTF. CDR3 nucleotide sequence: TGTGCCAGCAGCCCGTTAACCGACAGGGGCTATGGCTACACCTTC.